A selection of T cell receptor beta chains follows, all from one sample in a study of radiotherapy plus CTLA-4 blockade in lung cancer. Sequencing was performed with immunoSEQ multiplex PCR; in TCRdb, only in-frame clones are kept and a portion is missing. Among nearly 110,000 clones listed, more than 70% were seen once. Sequenced material: peripheral blood, taken from a patient treated with radiotherapy plus ipilimumab. The origin of the receptors is a human donor with non-small cell lung cancer that progressed on radiotherapy plus ipilimumab. Some clones in this sample may be carry-over from other donors' samples. Both conserved end residues are trimmed from each CDR3. The order of the fields is CDR3 length, J gene, V gene, clone size, D gene, CDR3 protein. D genes are given only for firm matches. Some rows mark clone size as missing; the rest say once, few, many or name a class of expanded clone.

14 TRBJ1-6 TRBV4-3 few . ASSQEEVAYGSPLH
15 TRBJ2-4 TRBV7-3 . . AFHPFLGPEQEFSKY
16 TRBJ2-6 TRBV10-3 . . AIRGGGRRSSGANVLT
11 TRBJ2-1 TRBV2 . . ASCVGLENEQF
11 TRBJ2-7 TRBV6-5 once . ATGRGAYYEQY
14 TRBJ1-6 TRBV18 few . ASSPQPSGEGSPLH
13 TRBJ1-5 TRBV6-1 . . ASTRLGPIDQPQH
11 TRBJ1-1 TRBV6-5 . . ASSPGLGTEAF
15 TRBJ1-3 TRBV18 once . ASSPTGHSSTGNTIY
12 TRBJ1-2 TRBV9 . . ASSVGWEHYGYT
12 TRBJ1-2 TRBV9 few TRBD1 ASSVGTGNYGYT
12 TRBJ2-1 TRBV4-3 once . ASSQDAMGNEQF
14 TRBJ2-7 TRBV9 . TRBD2 ASSVDDAGEIYEQY
11 TRBJ1-1 TRBV15 . . ATSIQQDTEAF
13 TRBJ1-5 TRBV18 few . ASSHGWGGNQPQH
16 TRBJ2-4 TRBV19 few TRBD2 ASSVGLAGGSSKNIQY
13 TRBJ1-2 TRBV5-1 . . ASSVGQIRNYGYT
12 TRBJ2-3 TRBV2 . . ASRLGGGTDTQY
12 TRBJ1-2 TRBV5-1 . . ASSLDAGSYGYT
11 TRBJ2-4 TRBV18 . . ASSPRQPNIQY
13 TRBJ2-3 TRBV9 . . ASSAQEIGADTQY
12 TRBJ2-7 TRBV27 . . ASSHTGAGYEQY
13 TRBJ2-3 TRBV7-3 . . ASSLTLGSTDTQY
12 TRBJ2-2 TRBV5-6 . . ASSRYGGEGELF
15 TRBJ2-6 TRBV18 . . ASSPIADGLGANVLT